This T cell receptor (beta chain) originates from a study of cytotoxic CD8 clonotypes in ibrutinib-treated CLL. At the level of the study: After a median of almost 70 months, 14 patients stayed remitted and around twelve progressed; responses had been partial in some 25 and complete in 2. Among the samples, the mean was roughly 240,000 productive templates and 85,000 to 100,000 productive rearrangements.

Whole-study findings and limits: Sampling times differed between sustained-remission and progressing patients.

There are 14 residues in the CDR3. The germline V and J ends were trimmed by 3 bases and 4 bases, with 12 bases remaining between them. CDR1 is MNHNS and CDR2 is SASEGT in the germline V gene. Investigators sought sequencing depths of between 1 in 200,000 and 1 in 1 million T cells. The protocol was immunoSEQ multiplex PCR, while the TCRdb copy is restricted to in-frame clones and leaves out a portion. The sample yields 90,000 to 150,000 clones, 58% seen once. This clone is a singleton in its sample. What it recognizes is unknown. This TCR was sampled from a human donor with chronic lymphocytic leukemia. The sample in question was PBMCs, obtained after 24 months of ibrutinib treatment. This chain uses TRBV6-1 with TRBJ2-5, with no clear D. CDR3 sequence (DNA): TGTGCCAGCAGTGACCCGGCCAGGATAGAGACCCAGTACTTC. As protein: CASSDPARIETQYF.